This T cell receptor beta chain is drawn from a study of T cells after posttransplantation cyclophosphamide. TCRdb keeps only in-frame clones here, not all; method: immunoSEQ multiplex PCR. The data show some 31,000 clones, with none appearing a single time. This clone was found a few times. J was trimmed by 0 bases and V by 8 bases; bases with no gene match: 7. Germline CDR1 reads SQVTM; CDR2 reads ANQGSEA. The length of the CDR3 is 14 residues. The chain carries TRBV29-1 and TRBJ2-5; TRBD1 matches at 9 bases. The clonotype originates from a young woman in good health and a related stem cell transplant donor. Sequences were obtained from PBMCs. The CDR3 spells CSSGQGINQETQYF. In DNA, the CDR3 is TGCAGCTCCGGACAGGGGATAAACCAAGAGACCCAGTACTTC.